This T cell receptor (beta chain) is from a study of blood T cell repertoires in COVID-19. At the level of the study: Whether acute or convalescent, the COVID-19 samples came from the United States, Italy and Spain. PBMCs, B-cell-depleted T cells, or T cells provided the cDNA or gDNA that made up the material.

CDR1 is MNHEY, CDR2 SVGAGI, per germline. The CDR3 extends over 13 amino acids. V lost 9 bases and J lost 5, with 16 bases in between. Authors' data handling: Amplification from reference gene primers served as the basis for estimated nucleated cell counts. The table came from immunoSEQ multiplex PCR; TCRdb's copy has only in-frame clones and leaves some out. V and J calls and clone size follow that table, whereas D and trimming were derived from the DNA. This table holds some 200,000 clones, more than 85% found once. Source material: peripheral blood. The rearrangement joins TRBV6-5 to TRBJ1-2, with D tentatively TRBD1 (5 bases). The receptor's source is a woman of 80 years or more in a cohort sampled during active or convalescent COVID-19. In nucleotides, the CDR3 is TGTGCCAGTACAGCCGGGGGTCCATATGGCTACACCTTC. Translation gives CASTAGGPYGYTF.